A single sample gave rise to the 10 T cell receptor beta chains below, sequenced in a study of cytomegalovirus exposure and HLA in healthy donors. Primers: 60 Vbeta forward and 13 Jbeta reverse. Profiled with immunoSEQ multiplex PCR; TCRdb holds only in-frame clones, not every one. The table shows more than 45,000 clones, with 80% to 85% occurring only once. The sample comprised PBMCs. The receptors derive from a man aged 25 to 45 in good health and CMV-seronegative.

This chain joins TRBV11-3 and TRBJ2-7; the match to TRBD2 covers 7 bases. The germline gives CDR1 SGHNT, CDR2 YENEEA. The V and J ends lost 0 bases and 1 base, in that order; junction bases with no gene match: 6. The CDR3 sequence is 16 residues long. Here the CDR3 DNA reads TGTGCCAGCAGCTTAGATCAGGGAGGGTGGTCCTACGAGCAGTACTTC. This translates into CASSLDQGGWSYEQYF.

The chain recombines TRBV7-8 with TRBJ2-3; no firm D call. Deletions cut 2 bases from V and 0 bases from J, with 6 bases between. The CDR3 contains 14 residues. Germline CDR1 and CDR2: SGHVS and FQNEAQ. This CDR3 reads CASSLLPSTDTQYF. The CDR3 DNA reads as TGTGCCAGCAGCTTACTCCCTAGCACAGATACGCAGTATTTT. Supplemented by reference TRBV7-8 and TRBJ2-3, the full variable domain reads GAGVSQSPRYKVAKRGQDVALRCDPISGHVSLFWYQQALGQGPEFLTYFQNEAQLDKSGLPSDRFFAERPEGSVSTLKIQRTQQEDSAVYLCASSLLPSTDTQYFGPGTRLTVL.

V gene TRBV14 combines with J gene TRBJ1-1; 7 bases fit TRBD1. V dropped 0 bases and J dropped 0; count of bases not matched to a gene: 13. The CDR3 spans 19 residues. CDR1 SGHDN and CDR2 FVKESK come from the germline V gene. CDR3 bases: TGTGCCAGCAGCCAAGAGATGAGGAGAGCCGGGACAGTGAACACTGAAGCTTTCTTT. Amino acids: CASSQEMRRAGTVNTEAFF.

V gene TRBV30 combines with J gene TRBJ2-7, with a tentative D call TRBD1 (5 bases). V shed 5 bases and J shed 5 bases, with 13 bases lying between them. This CDR3 is 12 amino acids long. CDR1 and CDR2 from the germline V gene are GTSNPN and SVGIG (reference sequence). CDR3 DNA sequence: TGTGCCTGGGGGAATCAGGGCCACGAGCAGTACTTC. This translates into CAWGNQGHEQYF.

The genes are TRBV6-5 and TRBJ2-3; no firm D call. The germline V gene has CDR1 MNHEY and CDR2 SVGAGI. V lost 7 bases, J lost 0 bases, and 5 bases lay in between. The CDR3 runs to 12 residues. The CDR3, as DNA: TGTGCCAGCAAAGCTAGCACAGATACGCAGTATTTT. Amino acid sequence: CASKASTDTQYF.

This rearrangement joins TRBV15 to TRBJ1-1; perhaps TRBD1 as D (6 bases). Trimming stripped 0 bases from V and 5 bases from J, with 22 bases between. The germline CDR1 and CDR2 sequences are LNHNV and YYDKDF (reference sequence). The CDR3 is 18 residues long. The CDR3 coding sequence is TGTGCCACCAGCAGAGATGTAATCCGGGACACCCTTTGGACTGAAGCTTTCTTT. Its translation: CATSRDVIRDTLWTEAFF.

This clone was seen a few times. The chain links TRBV18 to TRBJ2-6, with TRBD1 identical over 11 bases. V lost 4 bases and J lost 0; bases outside the gene matches: 2. Germline assignment: CDR1 KGHSH and CDR2 LQKENI. There are 17 residues in the CDR3. CDR3 nucleotide sequence: TGTGCCAGCTCACAGGGACAGGGGGGCTCTGGGGCCAACGTCCTGACTTTC. This sequence encodes CASSQGQGGSGANVLTF.

The chain uses TRBV30 and TRBJ1-2; no firm D call. The V end was cut by 3 bases, the J end by 1 base, with 15 bases between. There are 15 residues in the CDR3. Germline V gene lookup returns CDR1 GTSNPN and CDR2 SVGIG (reference sequence). CDR3 DNA: TGTGCCTGGAGCCGAAATGCGGGGAATAACTATGGCTACACCTTC. It specifies CAWSRNAGNNYGYTF.

CDR3 bases: TGTGCCAGCAGTTACTCAGCGGGGGGGAGCGCCGGGGAGCTGTTTTTT. It encodes CASSYSAGGSAGELFF. The chain recombines TRBV6-6 with TRBJ2-2, with 10 bases aligning to TRBD2. Germline CDR1 reads MNHNY; CDR2 reads SVGAGI (reference sequence). This CDR3 is 16 amino acids long. The ends lost 0 bases at V and 6 bases at J; junction bases unmatched: 4.

The chain links TRBV6-6 to TRBJ2-1; TRBD2 aligns across 8 bases. Germline V gives CDR1 MNHNY, CDR2 SVGAGI (reference sequence). This CDR3 has 15 residues. Losses at the gene ends were 6 bases for V and 5 bases for J; bases not matched to a gene: 9. The CDR3: CASRDVAGRNNEQFF. The CDR3 DNA follows: TGTGCCAGCAGAGACGTAGCGGGAAGGAACAATGAGCAGTTCTTC.